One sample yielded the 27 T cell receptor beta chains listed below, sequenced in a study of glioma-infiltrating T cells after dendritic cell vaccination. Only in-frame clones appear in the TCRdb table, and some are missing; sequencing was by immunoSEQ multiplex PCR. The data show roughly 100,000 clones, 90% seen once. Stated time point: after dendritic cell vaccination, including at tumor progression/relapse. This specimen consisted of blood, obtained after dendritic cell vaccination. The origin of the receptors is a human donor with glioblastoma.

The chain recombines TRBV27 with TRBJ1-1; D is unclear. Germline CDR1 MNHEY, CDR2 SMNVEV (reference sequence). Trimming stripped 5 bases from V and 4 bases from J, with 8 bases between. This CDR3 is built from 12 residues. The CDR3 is CASSPPGTEAFF. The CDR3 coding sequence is TGTGCCAGCAGTCCCCCGGGCACTGAAGCTTTCTTT.

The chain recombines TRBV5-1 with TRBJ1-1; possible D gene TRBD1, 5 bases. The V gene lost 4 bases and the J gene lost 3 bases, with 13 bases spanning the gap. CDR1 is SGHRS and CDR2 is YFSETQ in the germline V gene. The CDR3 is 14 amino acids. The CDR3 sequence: CASSPTVGDTEAFF. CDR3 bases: TGCGCCAGCAGCCCGACAGTTGGGGACACTGAAGCTTTCTTT.

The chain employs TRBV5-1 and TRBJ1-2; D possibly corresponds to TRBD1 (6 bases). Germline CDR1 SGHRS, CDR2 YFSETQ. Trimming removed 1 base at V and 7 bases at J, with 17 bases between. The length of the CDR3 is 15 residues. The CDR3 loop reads CASSLSGALSRGYTF. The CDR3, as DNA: TGCGCCAGCAGCTTGTCAGGGGCCCTATCCCGTGGCTACACCTTC.

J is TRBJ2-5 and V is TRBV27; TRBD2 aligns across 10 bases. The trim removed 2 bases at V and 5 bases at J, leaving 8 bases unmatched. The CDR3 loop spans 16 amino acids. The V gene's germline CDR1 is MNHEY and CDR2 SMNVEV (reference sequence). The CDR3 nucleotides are TGTGCCAGCAGTTTAGGTCTTAGCGGGGGGACGGAGACCCAGTACTTC. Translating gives CASSLGLSGGTETQYF.

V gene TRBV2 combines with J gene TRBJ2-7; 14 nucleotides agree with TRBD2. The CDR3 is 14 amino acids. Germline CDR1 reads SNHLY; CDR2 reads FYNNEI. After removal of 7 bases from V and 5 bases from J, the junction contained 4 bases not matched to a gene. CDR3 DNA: TGTGCCAGCACCGGGACTAGCGGGAGCGACGAGCAGTACTTC. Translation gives CASTGTSGSDEQYF. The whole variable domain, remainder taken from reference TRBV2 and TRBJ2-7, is EPEVTQTPSHQVTQMGQEVILRCVPISNHLYFYWYRQILGQKVEFLVSFYNNEISEKSEIFDDQFSVERPDGSNFTLKIRSTKLEDSAMYFCASTGTSGSDEQYFGPGTRLTVT.

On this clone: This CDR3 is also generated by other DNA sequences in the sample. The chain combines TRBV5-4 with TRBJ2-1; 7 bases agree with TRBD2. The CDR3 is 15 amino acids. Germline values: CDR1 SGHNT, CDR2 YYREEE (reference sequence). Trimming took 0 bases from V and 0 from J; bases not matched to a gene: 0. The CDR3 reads CASSLGGSSYNEQFF. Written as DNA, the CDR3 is TGTGCCAGCAGCTTGGGCGGGAGCTCCTACAATGAGCAGTTCTTC.

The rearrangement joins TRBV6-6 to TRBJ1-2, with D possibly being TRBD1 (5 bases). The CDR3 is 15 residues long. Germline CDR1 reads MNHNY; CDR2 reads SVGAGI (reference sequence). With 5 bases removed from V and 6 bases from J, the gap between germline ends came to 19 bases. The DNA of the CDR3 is TGTGCCAGCAGTCGGACGACAGCACCATCCAATGGCTACACCTTC. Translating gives CASSRTTAPSNGYTF.

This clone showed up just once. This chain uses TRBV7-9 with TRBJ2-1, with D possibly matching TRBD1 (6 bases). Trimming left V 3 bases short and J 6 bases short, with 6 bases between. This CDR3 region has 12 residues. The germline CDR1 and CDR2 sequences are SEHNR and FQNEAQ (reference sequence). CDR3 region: CASSLDSNEQFF. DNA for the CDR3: TGTGCCAGCAGCTTGGACAGCAATGAGCAGTTCTTC.

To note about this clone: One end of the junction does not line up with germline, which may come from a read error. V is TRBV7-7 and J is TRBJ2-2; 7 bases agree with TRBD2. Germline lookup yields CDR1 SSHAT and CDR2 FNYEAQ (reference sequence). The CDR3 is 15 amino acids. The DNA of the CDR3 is TGTGCTAGCAGCTTAGGCGGCGGGAGTTCCGGGGAGCTGTTTTTT. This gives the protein CASSLGGGSSGELFF.

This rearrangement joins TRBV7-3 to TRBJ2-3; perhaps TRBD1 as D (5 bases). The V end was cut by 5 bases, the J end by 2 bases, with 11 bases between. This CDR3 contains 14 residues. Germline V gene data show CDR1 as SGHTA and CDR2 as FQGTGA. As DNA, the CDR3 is TGTGCCAGCAGCGCTGGGGCGGTCACAGATACGCAGTATTTT. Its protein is CASSAGAVTDTQYF.

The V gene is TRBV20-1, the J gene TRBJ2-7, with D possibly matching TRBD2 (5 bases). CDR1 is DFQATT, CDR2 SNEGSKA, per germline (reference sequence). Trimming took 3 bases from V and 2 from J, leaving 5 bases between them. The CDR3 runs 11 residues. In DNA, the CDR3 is TGCAGTGCTAGCGGGGCCTACGAGCAGTACTTC. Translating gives CSASGAYEQYF.

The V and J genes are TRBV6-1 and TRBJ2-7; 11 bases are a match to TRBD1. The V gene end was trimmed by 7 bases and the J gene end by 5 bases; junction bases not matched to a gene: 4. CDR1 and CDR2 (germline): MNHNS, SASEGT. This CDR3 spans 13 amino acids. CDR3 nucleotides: TGTGCCAGCAAATGGACAGGGGGCGACGAGCAGTACTTC. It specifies CASKWTGGDEQYF.

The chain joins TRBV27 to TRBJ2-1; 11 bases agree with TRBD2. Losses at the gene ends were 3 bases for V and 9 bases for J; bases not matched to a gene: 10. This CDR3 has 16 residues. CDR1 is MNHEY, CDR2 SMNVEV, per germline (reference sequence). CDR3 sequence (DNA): TGTGCCAGCAGTTTCTTGGCTAGCGGGGGGAAGGGTGAGCAGTTCTTC. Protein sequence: CASSFLASGGKGEQFF.

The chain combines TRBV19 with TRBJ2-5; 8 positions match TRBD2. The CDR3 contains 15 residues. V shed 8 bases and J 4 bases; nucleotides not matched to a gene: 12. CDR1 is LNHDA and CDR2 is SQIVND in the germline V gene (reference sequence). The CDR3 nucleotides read TGTGCCAGTGTCGGTAGCGGGATATTGGGAGAGACCCAGTACTTC. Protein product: CASVGSGILGETQYF.

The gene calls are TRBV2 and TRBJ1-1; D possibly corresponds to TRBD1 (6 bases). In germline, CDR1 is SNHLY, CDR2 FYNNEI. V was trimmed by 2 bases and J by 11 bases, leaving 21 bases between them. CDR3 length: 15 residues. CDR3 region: CASSESAQGVIRAFF. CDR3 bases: TGTGCCAGCAGTGAATCGGCACAGGGAGTTATCAGGGCTTTCTTT.

The CDR3 spells CASSVTRGALDEQYF. The DNA of the CDR3 is TGTGCCAGCAGTGTCACCAGGGGTGCGTTGGACGAGCAGTACTTC. The chain employs TRBV6-1 and TRBJ2-7; TRBD1 might be the D (6 bases). CDR1 is MNHNS and CDR2 is SASEGT in the germline V gene. The V gene lost 4 bases and the J gene lost 5 bases, with 18 bases spanning the gap. This CDR3 has 15 amino acids.

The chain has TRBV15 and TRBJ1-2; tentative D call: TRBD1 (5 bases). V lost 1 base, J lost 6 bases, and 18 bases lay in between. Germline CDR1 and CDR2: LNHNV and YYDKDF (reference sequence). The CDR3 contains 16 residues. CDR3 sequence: CATSRATGGTAHGYTF. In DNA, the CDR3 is TGTGCCACCAGCAGAGCAACGGGGGGGACGGCCCATGGCTACACCTTC.

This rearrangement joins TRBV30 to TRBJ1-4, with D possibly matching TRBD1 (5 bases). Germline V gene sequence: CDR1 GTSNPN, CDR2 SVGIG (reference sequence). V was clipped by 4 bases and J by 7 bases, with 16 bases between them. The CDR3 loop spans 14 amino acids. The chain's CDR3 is CAWTRAGHGEKLFF. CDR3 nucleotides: TGTGCCTGGACCCGAGCGGGGCATGGTGAAAAACTGTTTTTT.

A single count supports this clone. CDR3 DNA sequence: TGTGCCAGCAGTGAAGGGCAGGGTTCCCGCGAGCAGTACTTC. Translating it yields CASSEGQGSREQYF. This chain uses TRBV2 with TRBJ2-7; TRBD1 might be the D (5 bases). Germline V gene sequence: CDR1 SNHLY, CDR2 FYNNEI. V was pared by 1 base and J by 6 bases, with 13 bases between. The CDR3 has 14 residues.

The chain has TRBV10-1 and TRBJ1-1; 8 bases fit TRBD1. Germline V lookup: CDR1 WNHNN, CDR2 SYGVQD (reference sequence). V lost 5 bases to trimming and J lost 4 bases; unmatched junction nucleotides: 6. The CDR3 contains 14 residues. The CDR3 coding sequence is TGCGCCAGCAGTCGGACAGGGACGAGCACTGAAGCTTTCTTT. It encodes CASSRTGTSTEAFF.

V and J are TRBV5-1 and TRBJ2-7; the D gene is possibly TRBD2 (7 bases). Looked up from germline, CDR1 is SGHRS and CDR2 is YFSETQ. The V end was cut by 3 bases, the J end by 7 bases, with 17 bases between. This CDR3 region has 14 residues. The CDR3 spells CASSSGRGALEQYF. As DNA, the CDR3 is TGCGCCAGCAGCTCCGGACGGGGGGCTTTGGAGCAGTACTTC.

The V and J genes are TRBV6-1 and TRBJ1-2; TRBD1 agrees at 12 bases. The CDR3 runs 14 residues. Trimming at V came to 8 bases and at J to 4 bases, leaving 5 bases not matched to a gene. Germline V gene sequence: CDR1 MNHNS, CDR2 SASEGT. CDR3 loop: CASVSGQGAYGYTF. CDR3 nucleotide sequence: TGTGCCAGCGTGTCGGGACAGGGGGCCTATGGCTACACCTTC.

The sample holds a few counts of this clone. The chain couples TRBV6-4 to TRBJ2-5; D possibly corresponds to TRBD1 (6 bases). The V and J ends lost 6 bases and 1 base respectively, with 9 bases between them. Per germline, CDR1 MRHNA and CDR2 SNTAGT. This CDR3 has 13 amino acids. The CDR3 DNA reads TGTGCCAGCAGCCCCAGGGGCCAAGAGACCCAGTACTTC. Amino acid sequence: CASSPRGQETQYF.

The CDR3 DNA follows: TGTGCCAGCAGCAAGGGAGCCAGGGGGCGCGGGGCAAGCTCCTACGAGCAGTACTTC. As protein: CASSKGARGRGASSYEQYF. The rearrangement uses TRBV21-1 and TRBJ2-7; no check of the table's D call, TRBD1, against the DNA was made. TRBV21-1 is described as a pseudogene. The CDR3 is 19 amino acids.

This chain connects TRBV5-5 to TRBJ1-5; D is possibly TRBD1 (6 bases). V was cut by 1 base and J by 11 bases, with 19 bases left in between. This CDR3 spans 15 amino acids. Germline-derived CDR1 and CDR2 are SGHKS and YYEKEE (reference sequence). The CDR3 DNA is TGTGCCAGCAGCTTGTGGATACAGGGTCAGAGTACCCAGCATTTT. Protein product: CASSLWIQGQSTQHF.

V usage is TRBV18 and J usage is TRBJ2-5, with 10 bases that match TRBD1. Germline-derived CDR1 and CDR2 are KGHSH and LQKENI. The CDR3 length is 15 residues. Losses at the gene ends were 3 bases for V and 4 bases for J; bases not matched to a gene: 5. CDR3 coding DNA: TGTGCCAGCTCACCCTTGACAGGGGGCGCAGAGACCCAGTACTTC. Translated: CASSPLTGGAETQYF.

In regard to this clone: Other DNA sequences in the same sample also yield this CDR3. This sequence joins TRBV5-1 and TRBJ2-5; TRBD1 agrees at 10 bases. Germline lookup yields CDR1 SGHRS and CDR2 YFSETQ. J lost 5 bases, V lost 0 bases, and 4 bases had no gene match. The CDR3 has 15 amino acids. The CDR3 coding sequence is TGCGCCAGCAGCTTGGGACAGGGGGCGCAGGAGACCCAGTACTTC. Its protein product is CASSLGQGAQETQYF. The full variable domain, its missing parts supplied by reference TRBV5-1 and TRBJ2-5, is KAGVTQTPRYLIKTRGQQVTLSCSPISGHRSVSWYQQTPGQGLQFLFEYFSETQRNKGNFPGRFSGRQFSNSRSEMNVSTLELGDSALYLCASSLGQGAQETQYFGPGTRLLVL.